This T cell receptor (beta chain) was captured in a study of cytomegalovirus exposure and HLA in healthy donors. Study-wide results and caveats: Sequencing likely generated an artifact that appeared as a cluster of highly shared sequence variants. TCR beta chains numbering under 200 were designated cytomegalovirus-associated. Most TCR sequences were rare, but some public TCRs occurred in many donors.

In the case of this clone: Its antigen is not known.

PCR primers comprised 60 Vbeta and 13 Jbeta primers. Sequenced by immunoSEQ multiplex PCR; TCRdb stores in-frame clones only, minus some. The sample yields approximately 210,000 clones, of which the top ten take up roughly 0.98%. The origin of this receptor is a woman aged 25 to 45 in good health and CMV-seropositive. The specimen sequenced was PBMCs.

Here the CDR3 reads CASSYSGQGPYEQYF. For the CDR3, the DNA is TGTGCCAGCAGTTACTCGGGACAGGGTCCCTACGAGCAGTACTTC. The chain links TRBV6-5 to TRBJ2-7; 9 positions agree with TRBD1. Trimming at V came to 0 bases and at J to 2 bases, leaving 2 bases not matched to a gene. The CDR3 runs 15 residues. Germline V gene lookup returns CDR1 MNHEY and CDR2 SVGAGI.